These 21 T cell receptor beta chains came from one sample sequenced in a study of CD4 and CD8 cells across lung adenocarcinoma regions. Each CDR3 protein is one row after TCRdb ran MiXCR on the PCR reads. The table lists approximately 25,000 distinct CDR3 sequences, 40% to 50% of them singletons. Source material: CD8+ T cells from the center of a lung tumor. These receptors all come from a male donor with lung adenocarcinoma. The CD4 and CD8 labels of this study may be unreliable.

In this sample, this clonotype turned up many times. In DNA form, the CDR3 reads TGTGCCAGCAGATTACTCGGGTTCCTACTAGCGGGGGATACAGATACGCAGTATTTT. Translated, it gives CASRLLGFLLAGDTDTQYF. The chain couples TRBV6-5 to TRBJ2-3, with 11 bases lining up with TRBD2. V gave up 6 bases and J gave up 3 bases; unmatched junction bases: 17. The CDR3 sequence is 19 residues long. From germline, CDR1 is MNHEY and CDR2 SVGAGI.

The gene calls are TRBV6-1 and TRBJ2-1, with D possibly being TRBD2 (5 bases). Trimming took off 7 bases at V and 11 bases at J, with 15 bases between the two ends. This CDR3 has 12 residues. Germline V lookup: CDR1 MNHNS, CDR2 SASEGT. The chain's CDR3 is CASKTGREQQFF. The CDR3 bases are TGTGCCAGCAAAACGGGTCGGGAACAGCAGTTCTTC.

This clonotype was picked up one time. One end of the junction varies from germline; a read error may be responsible. The chain recombines TRBV6-1 with TRBJ2-5; 7 nucleotides agree with TRBD1. CDR1 and CDR2 from the germline V gene are MNHNS and SASEGT. The CDR3 is made up of 14 amino acids. CDR3: CAGRGGGEQETQYF. The CDR3 DNA follows: TGTGCGGGCAGAGGGGGCGGTGAGCAAGAGACGCAGTACTTC.

With regard to this clonotype: One junction end does not reproduce the germline sequence, and a read error may be involved. The rearrangement uses TRBV10-2 and TRBJ2-5; 8 bases agree with TRBD2. The CDR3 consists of 14 residues. The germline gives CDR1 WSHSY, CDR2 SAAADI. CDR3 DNA: TGCGCGGGGAGCGGGGGACCCGACCACGAGACCCAGTACTTT. Its protein product is CAGSGGPDHETQYF.

This clonotype showed up just a few times. The chain employs TRBV6-1 and TRBJ2-1, with 10 nucleotides matching TRBD1. Trimming took 1 base from V and 3 from J; bases not matched to a gene: 0. CDR1 is MNHNS, CDR2 SASEGT, per germline. CDR3 length equals 15 residues. This CDR3 is CASSEGTGGYNEQFF. Here the CDR3 DNA reads TGTGCCAGCAGTGAAGGGACAGGGGGCTACAATGAGCAGTTCTTC.

This clonotype was observed once. The chain couples TRBV27 to TRBJ2-3; 8 bases agree with TRBD2. V shed 2 bases and J 5 bases; nucleotides not matched to a gene: 18. This CDR3 spans 19 amino acids. CDR1 is MNHEY and CDR2 is SMNVEV in the germline V gene (reference sequence). Here the CDR3 reads CASSLGFGMAGGVQDTQYF. In nucleotides, the CDR3 is TGTGCCAGCAGTTTAGGTTTTGGGATGGCGGGAGGAGTGCAAGATACGCAGTATTTT.

This clonotype is medium-sized (0.01 to 0.1%) in the sample. The chain couples TRBV6-1 to TRBJ2-3; TRBD2 matches 13 bases. V trimming: 7 bases; J trimming: 6 bases; junction bases outside the gene matches: 1. This CDR3 spans 13 amino acids. CDR1 and CDR2 from the germline V gene are MNHNS and SASEGT. CDR3 protein: CASKTSGRDTQYF. CDR3 in DNA: TGTGCCAGCAAGACTAGCGGGAGGGATACGCAGTATTTT.

V is TRBV6-1 and J is TRBJ2-1; tentative D call: TRBD2 (6 bases). The CDR3 is made up of 15 amino acids. Germline assignment: CDR1 MNHNS and CDR2 SASEGT. V was clipped by 3 bases and J by 3 bases, with 12 bases between them. CDR3 protein: CASSEGGGDYNEQFF. CDR3 nucleotides: TGTGCCAGCAGTGAGGGCGGAGGGGACTACAATGAGCAGTTCTTC.

This clonotype was seen at least ten times. The missing conserved phenylalanine or tryptophan at the end of this CDR3 makes a read error likely. The limits of the CDR3 on the DNA are not certain, so only TCRdb's listed CDR3 is given. The chain has TRBV14 and TRBJ2-1. Germline assignment: CDR1 SGHDN and CDR2 FVKESK. The CDR3 is made up of 12 amino acids, end residues included. This chain's CDR3 is CASSQRTQSGCV.

This clonotype is medium-sized in the sample. The chain is built from TRBV6-1 and TRBJ2-3, with D unresolved. The germline V and J ends were trimmed by 8 bases and 8 bases, with 8 bases remaining between them. Germline CDR1 reads MNHNS; CDR2 reads SASEGT. The CDR3 covers 10 residues. CDR3 amino acids: CASLETTQYF. CDR3 DNA sequence: TGTGCCAGCTTGGAGACTACGCAGTATTTT.

There are many counts of this clonotype. The V and J genes are TRBV6-5 and TRBJ2-7; a possible D gene is TRBD1 (5 bases). This CDR3 is 15 amino acids long. Trimming pared 0 bases from V and 5 bases from J, leaving 14 bases between. Germline V gives CDR1 MNHEY, CDR2 SVGAGI. The CDR3 region is CASSYSMHQGHEQYF. In DNA form, the CDR3 reads TGTGCCAGCAGTTACTCGATGCATCAGGGCCACGAGCAGTACTTC.

The rearrangement uses TRBV10-3 and TRBJ2-4; maybe TRBD2 (6 bases). The length of the CDR3 is 14 residues. From germline, CDR1 is ENHRY and CDR2 SYGVKD. In nucleotides, the CDR3 is TGTGGCGGCTCGGGGCTGGGAGGCAAAGACACGCAGTACTTC. This gives the protein CGGSGLGGKDTQYF.

Only a few counts were recorded for this clonotype. V is TRBV10-2 and J is TRBJ2-2; TRBD2 matches 8 bases. V was clipped by 4 bases and J by 0 bases; unmatched bases: 10. The V gene's germline CDR1 is WSHSY and CDR2 SAAADI. This CDR3 contains 18 residues. As DNA, the CDR3 is TGCGCCAGCAGTGGTGTTCCGGGACTAGAAACGAACACCGGGGAGCTGTTTTTT. This encodes CASSGVPGLETNTGELFF.

The sample holds a few counts of this clonotype. The chain recombines TRBV27 with TRBJ2-6; D is ambiguous. V dropped 6 bases and J dropped 4 bases, with 7 bases sitting between them. The germline V gene has CDR1 MNHEY and CDR2 SMNVEV (reference sequence). The CDR3 extends over 13 amino acids. In DNA, the CDR3 is TGTGCCAGCAGCCCCTCGGGGGCCAACGTCCTGACTTTC. It is translated as CASSPSGANVLTF.

V is TRBV11-2 and J is TRBJ2-3; no definite D call. Germline lookup yields CDR1 SGHAT and CDR2 FQNNGV. The ends were cut back, 8 bases at V and 2 bases at J, with 5 bases in the middle. The length of the CDR3 is 11 residues. This CDR3 is CASLITDTQYF. The CDR3, as DNA: TGTGCCAGCCTAATCACAGATACGCAGTATTTT.

The V and J genes are TRBV6-4 and TRBJ2-4, with D possibly called TRBD1 or TRBD2 (5 bases each). Gene TRBJ2-3 matches the end of the DNA better, so the J call may be wrong. The CDR3 has 14 amino acids. Germline V gives CDR1 MRHNA, CDR2 SNTAGT. The CDR3 loop reads CGGTGRWAKNTQYF. In DNA form, the CDR3 reads TGTGGCGGCACGGGGCGGTGGGCCAAAAACACTCAGTATTTT.

The V and J genes are TRBV6-1 and TRBJ2-1, with 7 bases that match TRBD2. This CDR3 is built from 16 residues. V lost 6 bases to trimming and J lost 4 bases; unmatched junction nucleotides: 12. The germline V gene encodes CDR1 MNHNS and CDR2 SASEGT. The CDR3 protein is CASSRSRGDFYNEQFF. The CDR3 bases are TGTGCCAGCAGCCGCTCTCGGGGGGACTTTTACAATGAGCAGTTCTTC.

The sample holds many counts of this clonotype. The chain joins TRBV6-1 to TRBJ1-6; D might be TRBD1 (6 bases). CDR1 MNHNS and CDR2 SASEGT come from the germline V gene. V was clipped by 7 bases and J by 5 bases, with 12 bases between them. The CDR3 is made up of 14 amino acids. The CDR3 spells CASTSGHDNSPLHF. The CDR3 DNA sequence: TGTGCCAGCACCTCGGGACATGATAATTCACCCCTCCACTTT.

The CDR3 region has the DNA TGCGCCAGCAGCCAAGAAATGCGCGGAAAAATGGAGACCCAGTACTTC. Its translation is CASSQEMRGKMETQYF. This sequence joins TRBV4-1 and TRBJ2-5; no clear D gene. Trimming pared 0 bases from V and 5 bases from J, leaving 16 bases between. CDR3 length equals 16 residues. Germline lookup yields CDR1 MGHRA and CDR2 YSYEKL.

This clonotype is judged medium-sized (0.01 to 0.1%). V usage is TRBV6-5 and J usage is TRBJ2-1; D unclear. Trimming took 4 bases from V and 4 from J, leaving 17 bases between them. From germline, CDR1 is MNHEY and CDR2 SVGAGI. The CDR3 is 16 residues long. For the CDR3, the DNA is TGTGCCAGCAGTTCAACCAGGCTGCCAAATTACAATGAGCAGTTCTTC. Its translation: CASSSTRLPNYNEQFF.

In this sample, this clonotype turned up many times. V gene TRBV6-1 combines with J gene TRBJ2-7; 10 bases align to TRBD2. With V trimmed by 7 bases and J by 3 bases, 3 bases remained unmatched. The CDR3 is made up of 13 amino acids. Germline CDR1 MNHNS, CDR2 SASEGT. The CDR3 region is CASNLAGVYEQYF. The CDR3 coding sequence is TGTGCCAGCAACCTAGCGGGAGTCTACGAGCAGTACTTC.